A selection of T cell receptor beta chains follows, all from one sample in a study of blood T cell repertoires in COVID-19. The data were produced by immunoSEQ multiplex PCR, yet TCRdb's version contains in-frame clones alone and is incomplete. The sample has hundreds of thousands of clones; roughly 87% are singletons. The sequenced sample consisted of PBMCs or T cells enriched from blood (not recorded which). The receptors derive from a woman aged 25-40 years who had recovered from COVID-19. CDR3s include the opening cysteine and the closing phenylalanine or tryptophan. A D gene is named only where the DNA matches it firmly. For some rows the clone size is stated as once, few or many, or as a class when expanded; others skip it.

clone_size: few
d_call: NA
v_call: TRBV7-2
j_call: TRBJ1-6
cdr3_length: 15
cdr3_nt: TGTGCCAGCAGCTTGGCGGGACTAGCTAATTCACCCCTCCACTTT
cdr3_aa: CASSLAGLANSPLHF

clone_size: once
d_call: NA
v_call: TRBV2
j_call: TRBJ2-1
cdr3_length: 15
cdr3_nt: TGTGCCAGCAGTGATACAGGGATCTCCTACAATGAGCAGTTCTTC
cdr3_aa: CASSDTGISYNEQFF

clone_size: NA
d_call: TRBD1
v_call: TRBV29-1
j_call: TRBJ1-4
cdr3_length: 13
cdr3_nt: TGCAGCGTTGCCCAGGGGGCGAGTGAAAAACTGTTTTTT
cdr3_aa: CSVAQGASEKLFF

clone_size: NA
d_call: TRBD1
v_call: TRBV18
j_call: TRBJ2-3
cdr3_length: 17
cdr3_nt: TGTGCCAGCTCACTGTTTCCCGGGACAGGGGGGGAAGATACGCAGTATTTT
cdr3_aa: CASSLFPGTGGEDTQYF

clone_size: NA
d_call: TRBD2
v_call: TRBV6-2/TRBV6-3
j_call: TRBJ2-3
cdr3_length: 17
cdr3_nt: TGTGCCAGCAGTTACTCTATGCTGCGGGGGGGCACAGATACGCAGTATTTT
cdr3_aa: CASSYSMLRGGTDTQYF

clone_size: NA
d_call: TRBD1
v_call: TRBV19
j_call: TRBJ1-1
cdr3_length: 15
cdr3_nt: TGTGCCAGTATGCCGAGGGACAGGGGGGAGACTGAAGCTTTCTTT
cdr3_aa: CASMPRDRGETEAFF

clone_size: few
d_call: NA
v_call: TRBV5-1
j_call: TRBJ1-2
cdr3_length: 11
cdr3_nt: TGCGCCAGCAGCGGCAGGGAGGACTACACCTTC
cdr3_aa: CASSGREDYTF

clone_size: NA
d_call: NA
v_call: TRBV10-2
j_call: TRBJ1-2
cdr3_length: 14
cdr3_nt: TGCGCCAGCAGTGAGGCAGGGAACATTTATGGCTACACCTTC
cdr3_aa: CASSEAGNIYGYTF

clone_size: NA
d_call: TRBD2
v_call: TRBV2
j_call: TRBJ2-1
cdr3_length: 15
cdr3_nt: TGTGCCAGCAGTGAAGCAGGACTAGCGGGAGGGCGGCAGTTCTTC
cdr3_aa: CASSEAGLAGGRQFF

clone_size: NA
d_call: TRBD1
v_call: TRBV5-1
j_call: TRBJ1-5
cdr3_length: 14
cdr3_nt: TGCGCCAGCAGCTTCGGACAGGGCGATCAGCCCCAGCATTTT
cdr3_aa: CASSFGQGDQPQHF

clone_size: NA
d_call: NA
v_call: TRBV27
j_call: TRBJ2-7
cdr3_length: 15
cdr3_nt: TGTGCCAGCAGTGGGATCGGACGGGGAACCTACGAGCAGTACTTC
cdr3_aa: CASSGIGRGTYEQYF

clone_size: NA
d_call: NA
v_call: TRBV12-3/TRBV12-4
j_call: TRBJ2-7
cdr3_length: 13
cdr3_nt: TGTGCCAGCAGTACGAGCGGAGGGAGTGAGCAGTACTTC
cdr3_aa: CASSTSGGSEQYF

clone_size: NA
d_call: TRBD1
v_call: TRBV24-1
j_call: TRBJ2-1
cdr3_length: 13
cdr3_nt: TGTGCCACCAGTGATGATGGGACAGGGGGGAAGTTCTTC
cdr3_aa: CATSDDGTGGKFF

clone_size: NA
d_call: NA
v_call: TRBV5-1
j_call: TRBJ2-5
cdr3_length: 15
cdr3_nt: TGCGCCAGCAGCTTGAATAAGGGGGACCAAGAGACCCAGTACTTC
cdr3_aa: CASSLNKGDQETQYF

clone_size: NA
d_call: TRBD2
v_call: TRBV11-2
j_call: TRBJ2-1
cdr3_length: 15
cdr3_nt: TGTGCCAGCAGCCCCATGCGGGAGTACTACAATGAGCAGTTCTTC
cdr3_aa: CASSPMREYYNEQFF

clone_size: NA
d_call: NA
v_call: TRBV27
j_call: TRBJ1-1
cdr3_length: 15
cdr3_nt: TGTGCCAGCAGTTCCCGTCGGGGGGAATCCACTGAAGCTTTCTTT
cdr3_aa: CASSSRRGESTEAFF

clone_size: once
d_call: TRBD2
v_call: TRBV3-1/TRBV3-2
j_call: TRBJ2-2
cdr3_length: 16
cdr3_nt: TGTGCCAGCAGCCAAGGCACAGCGGGACTCGCCGGGGAGCTGTTTTTT
cdr3_aa: CASSQGTAGLAGELFF